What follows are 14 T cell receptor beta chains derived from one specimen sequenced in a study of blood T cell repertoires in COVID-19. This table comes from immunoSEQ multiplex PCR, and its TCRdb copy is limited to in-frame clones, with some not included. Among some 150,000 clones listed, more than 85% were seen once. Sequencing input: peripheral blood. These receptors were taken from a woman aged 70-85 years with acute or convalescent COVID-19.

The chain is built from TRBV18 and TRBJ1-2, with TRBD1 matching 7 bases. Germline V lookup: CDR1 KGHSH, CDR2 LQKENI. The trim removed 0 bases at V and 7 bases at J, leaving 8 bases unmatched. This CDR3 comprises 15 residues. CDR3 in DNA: TGTGCCAGCTCACCACCGACAGGGTCAGCAACTGGCTACACCTTC. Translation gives CASSPPTGSATGYTF.

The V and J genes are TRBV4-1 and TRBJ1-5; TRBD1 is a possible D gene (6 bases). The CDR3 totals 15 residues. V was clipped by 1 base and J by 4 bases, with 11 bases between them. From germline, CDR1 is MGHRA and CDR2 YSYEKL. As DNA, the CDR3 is TGCGCCAGCAGCCAAGCAGGGGTTTGGAATCAGCCCCAGCATTTT. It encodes CASSQAGVWNQPQHF.

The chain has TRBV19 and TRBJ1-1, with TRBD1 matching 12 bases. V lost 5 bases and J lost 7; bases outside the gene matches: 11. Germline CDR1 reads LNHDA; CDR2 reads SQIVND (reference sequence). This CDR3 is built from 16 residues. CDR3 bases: TGTGCCAGTAGTGCCCGGGACAGGGGGCGCCCCGGTGAAGCTTTCTTT. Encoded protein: CASSARDRGRPGEAFF.

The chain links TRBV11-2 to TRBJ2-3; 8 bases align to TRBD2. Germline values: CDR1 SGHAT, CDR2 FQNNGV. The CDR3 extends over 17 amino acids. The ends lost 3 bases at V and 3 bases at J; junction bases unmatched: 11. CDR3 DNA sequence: TGTGCCAGCAGCTTGGTAAGCGGGAGTCCTCAGACAGATACGCAGTATTTT. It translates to CASSLVSGSPQTDTQYF.

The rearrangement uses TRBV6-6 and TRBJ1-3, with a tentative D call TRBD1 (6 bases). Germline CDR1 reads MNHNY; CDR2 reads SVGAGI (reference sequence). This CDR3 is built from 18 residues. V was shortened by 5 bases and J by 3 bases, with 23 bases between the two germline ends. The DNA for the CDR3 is TGTGCCAGCAGTCGAAGGGCCGGGACACCTTCGAGTGGAAACACCATATATTTT. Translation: CASSRRAGTPSSGNTIYF.

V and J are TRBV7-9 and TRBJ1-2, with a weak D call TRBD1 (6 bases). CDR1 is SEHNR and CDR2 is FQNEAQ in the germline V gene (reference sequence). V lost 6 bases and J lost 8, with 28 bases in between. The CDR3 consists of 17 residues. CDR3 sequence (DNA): TGTGCCAGCAGGACGAACAGGGAACCAGAGACCCATGGGGGCTACACCTTC. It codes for CASRTNREPETHGGYTF.

CDR3 nucleotide sequence: TGTGCCAGCAACATAAACAGGGGGACGAACACTGAAGCTTTCTTT. It yields the protein CASNINRGTNTEAFF. The chain combines TRBV2 with TRBJ1-1; the match to TRBD1 covers 8 bases. The CDR3 has 15 amino acids. With V trimmed by 7 bases and J by 1 base, 8 bases remained unmatched. Germline CDR1 and CDR2: SNHLY and FYNNEI.

CDR3 in amino acids: CASSPRDRNTGELFF. The CDR3, as DNA: TGTGCCAGCAGCCCCCGGGACAGAAACACCGGGGAGCTGTTTTTT. J is TRBJ2-2 and V is TRBV7-2, with 7 bases lining up with TRBD1. CDR1 and CDR2 (germline): SGHTA, FQGNSA. With 5 bases clipped from V and 2 bases from J, the junction kept 5 bases outside the gene matches. This CDR3 spans 15 amino acids.

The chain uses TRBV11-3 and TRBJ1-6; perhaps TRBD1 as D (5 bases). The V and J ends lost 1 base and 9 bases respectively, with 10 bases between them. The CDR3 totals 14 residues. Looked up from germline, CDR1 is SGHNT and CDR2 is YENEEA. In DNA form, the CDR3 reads TGTGCCAGCAGCTTAGGAAGGCAGGGTTCACCCCTCCACTTT. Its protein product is CASSLGRQGSPLHF.

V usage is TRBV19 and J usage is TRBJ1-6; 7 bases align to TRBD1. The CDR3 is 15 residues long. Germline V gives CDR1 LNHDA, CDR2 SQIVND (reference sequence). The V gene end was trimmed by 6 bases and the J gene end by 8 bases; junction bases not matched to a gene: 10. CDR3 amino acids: CASSPTGLGYSPLHF. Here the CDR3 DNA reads TGTGCCAGTAGCCCGACAGGGTTGGGGTATTCACCCCTCCACTTT.

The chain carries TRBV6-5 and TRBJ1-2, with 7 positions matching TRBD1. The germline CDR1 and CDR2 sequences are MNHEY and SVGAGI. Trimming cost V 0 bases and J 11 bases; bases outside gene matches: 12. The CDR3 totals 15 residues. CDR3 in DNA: TGTGCCAGCAGTTACTCCCCGGGACAGTCCCTAGAGTACACCTTC. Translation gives CASSYSPGQSLEYTF.

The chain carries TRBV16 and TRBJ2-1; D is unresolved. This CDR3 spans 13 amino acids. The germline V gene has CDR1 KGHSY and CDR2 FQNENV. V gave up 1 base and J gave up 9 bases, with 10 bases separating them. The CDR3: CASSQYPGAEQFF. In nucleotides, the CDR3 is TGTGCCAGCAGCCAATACCCGGGTGCTGAGCAGTTCTTC.

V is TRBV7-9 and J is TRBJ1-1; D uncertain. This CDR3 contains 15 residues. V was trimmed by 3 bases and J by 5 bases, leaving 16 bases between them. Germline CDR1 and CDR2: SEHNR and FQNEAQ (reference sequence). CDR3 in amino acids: CASSLNMAGYTEAFF. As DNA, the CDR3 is TGTGCCAGCAGCTTGAACATGGCGGGGTATACTGAAGCTTTCTTT.

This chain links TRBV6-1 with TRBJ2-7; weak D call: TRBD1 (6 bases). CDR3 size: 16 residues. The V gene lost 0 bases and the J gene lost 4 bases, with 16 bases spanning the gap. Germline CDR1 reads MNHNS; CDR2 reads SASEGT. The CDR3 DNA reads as TGTGCCAGCAGTGAAGCCCCGGGACAAAACTTGTACGAGCAGTACGTC. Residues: CASSEAPGQNLYEQYV.